These T cell receptor beta chains were read from a single sample in a study of cytomegalovirus exposure and HLA in healthy donors. Repertoires were generated with immunoSEQ multiplex PCR, while TCRdb's copy carries only in-frame clones and drops some. Here the sample spans about 120,000 clones, 70% to 80% being singletons. The sequenced sample was PBMCs. These receptors were obtained from a man aged 50-60 years in good health and CMV-seropositive. CDR3s include the opening cysteine and the closing phenylalanine or tryptophan. The D gene is left open where the match is weak. Clone size is given for some rows only: seen once, a few or many times, or a class if the clone is expanded.

TRBJ1-6	TRBV2	-	-	CASSETGSNNSPLHF	TGTGCCAGCAGTGAAACAGGGTCCAATAATTCACCCCTCCACTTT
TRBJ2-5	TRBV11-2	TRBD2	-	CASSLGTGGEETQYF	TGTGCCAGCAGCTTAGGAACGGGAGGGGAAGAGACCCAGTACTTC
TRBJ1-2	TRBV11-3	TRBD1	-	CASSGYRGRDYGYTF	TGTGCCAGCAGCGGATACAGGGGGAGAGACTATGGCTACACCTTC
TRBJ2-7	TRBV6-5	TRBD1	once	CASSRGQSYEQYF	TGTGCCAGCAGTAGGGGACAGAGCTACGAGCAGTACTTC
TRBJ1-4	TRBV2	TRBD1	-	CASTSGTAANEKLFF	TGTGCCAGCACGTCTGGGACAGCGGCTAATGAAAAACTGTTTTTT
TRBJ2-1	TRBV15	-	-	CATSRGSTGEQFF	TGTGCCACCAGCAGGGGCTCGACCGGTGAGCAGTTCTTC
TRBJ2-3	TRBV11-2	TRBD2	-	CASSRIRGGLETDTQYF	TGTGCCAGCAGCCGAATTCGGGGGGGCCTGGAAACAGATACGCAGTATTTT
TRBJ2-7	TRBV5-8	TRBD1	-	CASSLGRDRVYF	TGTGCCAGCAGCTTGGGCCGGGACAGGGTGTACTTC
TRBJ1-2	TRBV10-2	-	-	CASMGQTDQWYGYTF	TGCGCCAGCATGGGACAAACGGACCAGTGGTATGGCTACACCTTC
TRBJ2-5	TRBV27	TRBD2	once	CASSLWEGGGGPGETQYF	TGTGCCAGCAGTTTATGGGAGGGCGGCGGGGGGCCCGGGGAGACCCAGTACTTC
TRBJ2-5	TRBV15	TRBD1	-	CATSRVGTGVLQETQYF	TGTGCCACCAGCAGAGTTGGGACAGGAGTACTTCAAGAGACCCAGTACTTC
TRBJ2-5	TRBV14	-	-	CASSQDLDSRKETQYF	TGTGCCAGCAGCCAAGATCTCGATAGCAGAAAAGAGACCCAGTACTTC
TRBJ2-7	TRBV19	TRBD1	-	CASSPLHRGRSYEQYF	TGTGCCAGTAGTCCTCTCCACAGGGGGAGATCCTACGAGCAGTACTTC
TRBJ1-6	TRBV5-1	-	-	CASSSAGINSPLHF	TGCGCCAGCAGCTCGGCGGGTATTAACTCACCCCTCCACTTT
TRBJ1-1	TRBV4-3	TRBD1	-	CASADPGQGRTEAFF	TGCGCCAGCGCCGACCCGGGACAGGGAAGGACTGAAGCTTTCTTT
TRBJ2-7	TRBV7-2	-	-	CASSPRQVSYEQYF	TGTGCCAGCAGCCCCCGACAGGTATCCTACGAGCAGTACTTC
TRBJ2-4	TRBV18	-	-	CASSPPIGNLKNIQYF	TGTGCCAGCTCACCACCGATCGGGAACTTAAAAAACATTCAGTACTTC
TRBJ2-3	TRBV7-2	TRBD2	once	CASSSSGGGTDTQYF	TGTGCCAGCAGCTCCAGCGGGGGGGGCACAGATACGCAGTATTTT
TRBJ2-2	TRBV28	TRBD2	-	CASHQGLNTGELFF	TGTGCCAGCCACCAGGGACTAAACACCGGGGAGCTGTTTTTT
TRBJ2-7	TRBV4-1	-	-	CASSHPGTINTYEQYF	TGCGCCAGCAGCCATCCCGGGACAATCAATACTTACGAGCAGTACTTC
TRBJ1-1	TRBV27	TRBD1	few	CATFYNRGAFF	TGTGCCACCTTTTACAACAGGGGAGCTTTCTTT
TRBJ1-1	TRBV6-6	-	once	CASIRRGPDTEAFF	TGTGCCAGCATCCGGAGGGGACCGGACACTGAAGCTTTCTTT
TRBJ2-5	TRBV7-2	-	few	CASSLGGVGTQYF	TGTGCCAGCAGCTTAGGCGGGGTCGGGACCCAGTACTTC
TRBJ1-4	TRBV4-3	-	-	CASSQGGGGSRTNEKLFF	TGCGCCAGCAGCCAAGGAGGGGGGGGTTCGAGGACTAATGAAAAACTGTTTTTT
TRBJ1-1	TRBV28	TRBD1	few	CASSPLGTGNTEAFF	TGTGCCAGCAGTCCACTCGGGACAGGGAACACTGAAGCTTTCTTT
TRBJ2-3	TRBV4-3	TRBD2	-	CASSRGAGEGTDTQYF	TGCGCCAGCAGCCGAGGAGCGGGGGAGGGCACAGATACGCAGTATTTT
TRBJ2-3	TRBV5-4	TRBD1	once	CASSLDRGVTDTQYF	TGTGCCAGCAGCTTGGACAGGGGGGTCACAGATACGCAGTATTTT
TRBJ2-2	TRBV9	-	-	CASSVYQSLSRVELFF	TGTGCCAGCAGCGTATACCAGAGCCTTAGCCGGGTAGAGCTGTTTTTT
TRBJ1-2	TRBV27	-	-	CASRVGGNYGYTF	TGTGCCAGCCGCGTTGGGGGGAACTATGGCTACACCTTC